This section outlines one T cell receptor beta chain sequence together with its context. The antigen is unknown. The sample comes from a study of neoadjuvant nivolumab and ipilimumab in lung cancer. Study-level findings and limits: TCR sequencing covered a small number of samples. From pretherapy to surgery, tumor richness and clonality rose with dual therapy. Pretherapy blood TCR richness correlated positively with resected tumor richness.

Germline values: CDR1 SGHNT, CDR2 YYREEE (reference sequence). Trimming took off 0 bases at V and 6 bases at J, with 15 bases between the two ends. CDR3 length equals 15 residues. The protocol was immunoSEQ multiplex PCR, while the TCRdb copy is restricted to in-frame clones and leaves out a portion. The sample has about 20,000 clones, about 89% seen once; the top ten hold 2.1%. V and J are TRBV5-4 and TRBJ1-2; D is undetermined. The source material was peripheral blood, sampled before neoadjuvant nivolumab, alone or with ipilimumab. This clonotype was sampled from an adult with non-small cell lung cancer. CDR3 sequence: CASSLGPTEIDGYTF. The CDR3 bases are TGTGCCAGCAGCTTGGGACCCACGGAGATTGATGGCTACACCTTC. The full variable domain, its missing parts supplied by reference TRBV5-4 and TRBJ1-2, is ETGVTQSPTHLIKTRGQQVTLRCSSQSGHNTVSWYQQALGQGPQFIFQYYREEENGRGNFPPRFSGLQFPNYSSELNVNALELDDSALYLCASSLGPTEIDGYTFGSGTRLTVV.